This TCR beta chain came from a study of cytomegalovirus exposure and HLA in healthy donors. Notes on the study in general: Per published accounts, TCR beta sequences correctly predicted the HLA-A and HLA-B alleles of most subjects. Looking again later, the authors saw that most CMV-associated TCR beta chains seemed HLA-restricted.

The donors comprised healthy bone marrow donors. The CDR3 runs to 16 residues. Trimming left V 5 bases short and J 5 bases short, with 18 bases between. Germline lookup yields CDR1 MGHRA and CDR2 YSYEKL. This PCR relied on a set of 60 Vbeta primers and 13 Jbeta primers. Method: immunoSEQ multiplex PCR; TCRdb's copy keeps in-frame clones and lacks some. Here the sample spans around 160,000 clones, 60% to 80% being singletons. In regard to this clone: Its antigen remains unknown.

The rearrangement links TRBV4-1 to TRBJ2-2, with a possible D match to TRBD2 (6 bases). This clonotype was sampled from a man between 18 and 29 years old in good health and CMV-seropositive. The sequenced sample was PBMCs. The CDR3 spells CASSKTSPPETGELFF. The CDR3 DNA is TGCGCCAGCAGCAAAACTAGCCCCCCCGAGACCGGGGAGCTGTTTTTT.